The next 30 T cell receptor beta chains were all read from a single sample in a study of blood T cell repertoires in COVID-19. Clones were sequenced by immunoSEQ multiplex PCR, and TCRdb holds only the in-frame ones, with some missing. The sample has 200,000 to 250,000 clones; approximately 80% are singletons. Sequenced input: peripheral blood. All receptors derive from a woman older than 75 with acute or convalescent COVID-19.

This rearrangement joins TRBV28 to TRBJ1-2; D not resolved. Germline loops: CDR1 MDHEN, CDR2 SYDVKM. V shed 6 bases and J shed 4 bases, with 12 bases lying between them. The CDR3 runs to 13 residues. The CDR3 loop reads CASREKVTYGYTF. CDR3 in DNA: TGTGCCAGCAGGGAGAAAGTTACCTATGGCTACACCTTC.

The chain joins TRBV3-1 (or the pseudogene TRBV3-2) to TRBJ1-2; 8 bases map to TRBD1. V lost 2 bases and J lost 4; bases outside the gene matches: 3. Germline V gene data show CDR1 as LGHDT and CDR2 as YNNKEL (reference sequence). The CDR3 has 14 amino acids. This CDR3 reads CASSQLTGAYGYTF. As DNA, the CDR3 is TGTGCCAGCAGCCAACTGACAGGGGCCTATGGCTACACCTTC.

This chain connects TRBV28 to TRBJ1-4, with 8 bases that match TRBD1. This CDR3 comprises 14 residues. Trimming at V came to 10 bases and at J to 7 bases, leaving 11 bases not matched to a gene. Germline V gene lookup returns CDR1 MDHEN and CDR2 SYDVKM. The CDR3 nucleotides read TGTGCCACCTACGACAGGGGAAATGGTGAAAAACTGTTTTTT. Amino acids: CATYDRGNGEKLFF.

The chain joins TRBV5-1 to TRBJ2-3; D gene unclear. The V end was cut by 3 bases, the J end by 3 bases, with 5 bases between. The CDR3 totals 12 residues. Germline V CDR1 and CDR2: SGHRS, YFSETQ. CDR3 DNA sequence: TGCGCCAGCAGCTGGAGTACAGATACGCAGTATTTT. As protein: CASSWSTDTQYF.

This clone has only a few counts. The genes are TRBV28 and TRBJ1-1; the D gene is possibly TRBD1 (6 bases). Trimming left V 6 bases short and J 1 base short, with 15 bases between. This CDR3 comprises 15 residues. Germline V lookup: CDR1 MDHEN, CDR2 SYDVKM. This CDR3 reads CASRQRTGWNTEAFF. In DNA form, the CDR3 reads TGTGCCAGCAGACAACGCACAGGGTGGAACACTGAAGCTTTCTTT.

This chain joins TRBV5-4 and TRBJ1-2; D is unresolved. Trimming removed 0 bases from V and 0 bases from J, with 6 bases in between. The CDR3 has 14 residues. Germline loops: CDR1 SGHNT, CDR2 YYREEE (reference sequence). The CDR3: CASSLDTANYGYTF. CDR3 nucleotide sequence: TGTGCCAGCAGCTTGGACACAGCTAACTATGGCTACACCTTC. The full variable domain, its missing parts supplied by reference TRBV5-4 and TRBJ1-2, is ETGVTQSPTHLIKTRGQQVTLRCSSQSGHNTVSWYQQALGQGPQFIFQYYREEENGRGNFPPRFSGLQFPNYSSELNVNALELDDSALYLCASSLDTANYGYTFGSGTRLTVV.

A single count supports this clone. It is likely a read error: a sequence one base away is far more abundant. This chain links TRBV7-2 with TRBJ1-3; D possibly corresponds to TRBD1 (5 bases). With 4 bases removed from V and 2 bases from J, the gap between germline ends came to 9 bases. CDR3 length equals 14 residues. Germline CDR1 is SGHTA and CDR2 is FQGNSA. The CDR3 DNA sequence: TGTGCCAGCAGCTCCCGGGGGGCTGGAAACACCATATATTTT. As protein: CASSSRGAGNTIYF.

The chain couples TRBV6-2 or TRBV6-3 to TRBJ1-2; possibly TRBD1 for D (5 bases). Per the germline V gene, CDR1 is MNHEY and CDR2 is SVGEGT. V lost 0 bases, J lost 6 bases, and 14 bases lay in between. This CDR3 contains 15 residues. CDR3 sequence: CASSYSKRQFDGYTF. The CDR3 coding sequence is TGTGCCAGCAGTTACTCGAAGAGACAGTTCGATGGCTACACCTTC.

The gene calls are TRBV6-5 and TRBJ2-7, with 11 nucleotides matching TRBD2. The CDR3 contains 15 residues. Germline V gene lookup returns CDR1 MNHEY and CDR2 SVGAGI. Trimming at V came to 6 bases and at J to 3 bases, leaving 7 bases not matched to a gene. CDR3 sequence (DNA): TGTGCCAGCAGGAACATAGCGGGAGGGGTCTACGAGCAGTACTTC. Encoded protein: CASRNIAGGVYEQYF.

A few counts support this clone. V gene TRBV6-5 combines with J gene TRBJ1-2; D perhaps matches TRBD1 (6 bases). The germline V and J ends were trimmed by 2 bases and 5 bases, with 12 bases remaining between them. This CDR3 is 14 amino acids long. The germline CDR1 and CDR2 sequences are MNHEY and SVGAGI. The CDR3 spells CASSYGGAGYGYTF. In DNA, the CDR3 is TGTGCCAGCAGTTACGGGGGCGCAGGTTATGGCTACACCTTC.

This clone turned up a few times. The V call is TRBV11-3, the J call TRBJ2-3, with 11 bases identical to TRBD2. CDR1 and CDR2 from the germline V gene are SGHNT and YENEEA. This CDR3 spans 19 amino acids. The V and J ends lost 0 bases and 4 bases, in that order; junction bases with no gene match: 12. The DNA of the CDR3 is TGTGCCAGCAGCTTAGATATTAGCGGGAGGGCCTGGTTCGCAGATACGCAGTATTTT. It codes for CASSLDISGRAWFADTQYF.

J is TRBJ2-3 and V is TRBV5-1, with D uncertain. Trimming removed 4 bases from V and 0 bases from J, with 9 bases in between. The CDR3 has 14 amino acids. Germline-derived CDR1 and CDR2 are SGHRS and YFSETQ. In nucleotides, the CDR3 is TGCGCCAGCAGCATGACTCAGAGCACAGATACGCAGTATTTT. This sequence encodes CASSMTQSTDTQYF.

In DNA, the CDR3 is TGTGCCAGCAGCTGGCGGTCTAGATCACCCCTCCACTTT. It specifies CASSWRSRSPLHF. This chain links TRBV7-9 with TRBJ1-6; D unresolved. Germline V gene data show CDR1 as SEHNR and CDR2 as FQNEAQ (reference sequence). The CDR3 totals 13 residues. V was trimmed by 4 bases and J by 10 bases, leaving 11 bases between them.

This clone was recorded a few times. The chain has TRBV7-9 and TRBJ1-5; 8 positions match TRBD1. V trimming: 8 bases; J trimming: 1 base; junction bases outside the gene matches: 4. The length of the CDR3 is 14 residues. Looked up from germline, CDR1 is SEHNR and CDR2 is FQNEAQ (reference sequence). CDR3 bases: TGTGCCAGCCAACAGGGGGAAAGCAATCAGCCCCAGCATTTT. It translates to CASQQGESNQPQHF.

The rearrangement links TRBV30 to TRBJ2-7; 11 bases match TRBD2. V shed 2 bases and J 5 bases; nucleotides not matched to a gene: 5. From germline, CDR1 is GTSNPN and CDR2 SVGIG (reference sequence). The CDR3 loop spans 14 amino acids. The CDR3 DNA follows: TGTGCCTGGAGTTCTAGCGGGAGGTTCAACGAGCAGTACTTC. This translates into CAWSSSGRFNEQYF.

V is TRBV5-4 and J is TRBJ1-2; D uncertain. Germline V gene data show CDR1 as SGHNT and CDR2 as YYREEE (reference sequence). Trimming left V 2 bases short and J 0 bases short, with 11 bases between. The CDR3 contains 15 residues. As DNA, the CDR3 is TGTGCCAGCAGCTTCCGGTCAAGCGCTAACTATGGCTACACCTTC. Protein: CASSFRSSANYGYTF.

The genes are TRBV28 and TRBJ1-4; the D is unclear. Per the germline V gene, CDR1 is MDHEN and CDR2 is SYDVKM. This CDR3 is 15 amino acids long. V gave up 10 bases and J gave up 4 bases, with 19 bases separating them. The CDR3 nucleotides are TGTGCCACCCGGTCCCGCCGGAGAGATAATGAAAAACTGTTTTTT. Translating it yields CATRSRRRDNEKLFF.

This clone has a single count. V and J are TRBV28 and TRBJ1-6, with D unresolved. CDR1 is MDHEN and CDR2 is SYDVKM in the germline V gene. V gave up 10 bases and J gave up 6 bases, with 10 bases separating them. This CDR3 is 12 amino acids long. The CDR3 DNA follows: TGTGCCACCCTGCCGGGTAATTCACCCCTCCACTTT. The encoded protein is CATLPGNSPLHF.

DNA of the CDR3: TGTGCCAGTAGTGTACAGGGGGCCGGGGAGACCCAGTACTTC. Residues: CASSVQGAGETQYF. This rearrangement joins TRBV19 to TRBJ2-5; 9 bases agree with TRBD1. This CDR3 is 14 amino acids long. The V and J ends lost 5 bases and 5 bases, in that order; junction bases with no gene match: 6. CDR1 and CDR2 from the germline V gene are LNHDA and SQIVND (reference sequence).

The rearrangement links TRBV30 to TRBJ1-4; D not certain. The CDR3 has 11 amino acids. Germline V gene data show CDR1 as GTSNPN and CDR2 as SVGIG (reference sequence). Trimming left V 5 bases short and J 8 bases short, with 9 bases between. Written as DNA, the CDR3 is TGTGCCTGGGGGAGCTCAGAAAAACTGTTTTTT. This codes for CAWGSSEKLFF.

The chain recombines TRBV5-5 with TRBJ1-3; D unclear. V was cut by 0 bases and J by 0 bases, with 7 bases left in between. Germline CDR1 and CDR2: SGHKS and YYEKEE (reference sequence). The CDR3 runs 15 residues. In nucleotides, the CDR3 is TGTGCCAGCAGCTTGGACAGTTTCTCTGGAAACACCATATATTTT. Residues: CASSLDSFSGNTIYF.

V is TRBV5-6 and J is TRBJ1-2; 8 nucleotides align to TRBD1. The CDR3 consists of 16 residues. CDR1 is SGHDT and CDR2 is YYEEEE in the germline V gene. V lost 4 bases to trimming and J lost 3 bases; unmatched junction nucleotides: 11. This CDR3 reads CASSVGTGDSYYGYTF. For the CDR3, the DNA is TGTGCCAGCAGCGTCGGGACAGGAGATTCCTACTATGGCTACACCTTC.

The gene calls are TRBV18 and TRBJ2-2; 10 bases are shared with TRBD2. Per germline, CDR1 KGHSH and CDR2 LQKENI. The CDR3 has 16 amino acids. J gave up 7 bases and V 3 bases, and 8 bases lay outside the gene matches. The CDR3 DNA reads as TGTGCCAGCTCACCGGCTAGCGGGAGAACAAGCGGGGAGCTGTTTTTT. Protein: CASSPASGRTSGELFF.

This clone occurred once. V usage is TRBV7-6 and J usage is TRBJ2-3, with D maybe TRBD1 (6 bases). The CDR3 runs 16 residues. V was pared by 3 bases and J by 1 base, with 14 bases between. The germline V gene has CDR1 SGHVS and CDR2 FNYEAQ. The CDR3 region is CASSLGHNQRTDTQYF. The DNA of the CDR3 is TGTGCCAGCAGCTTGGGACACAACCAACGCACAGATACGCAGTATTTT.

This chain joins TRBV27 and TRBJ1-5; D gene unclear. The length of the CDR3 is 14 residues. Germline V gene sequence: CDR1 MNHEY, CDR2 SMNVEV (reference sequence). V lost 0 bases, J lost 3 bases, and 6 bases lay in between. The DNA of the CDR3 is TGTGCCAGCAGTTTATCGCGTTACAATCAGCCCCAGCATTTT. Its protein product is CASSLSRYNQPQHF.

Here the CDR3 DNA reads TGTGCCAGCAGCCAACAGGACGGGAATTTTCGCTATGGCTACACCTTC. Translation: CASSQQDGNFRYGYTF. The chain is built from TRBV3-1 (or the pseudogene TRBV3-2) and TRBJ1-2; no firm D call. Germline assignment: CDR1 LGHDT and CDR2 YNNKEL (reference sequence). This CDR3 comprises 16 residues. Between the trimmed V and J ends, which lost 2 bases and 4 bases, there was a span of 17 bases.

This clone came up a few times. The chain is built from TRBV6-6 and TRBJ2-7; 8 positions agree with TRBD1. Germline loops: CDR1 MNHNY, CDR2 SVGAGI (reference sequence). The length of the CDR3 is 16 residues. V gave up 2 bases and J gave up 7 bases; unmatched junction bases: 13. The CDR3 reads CASSYGTLTGAEEQYF. The CDR3 DNA follows: TGTGCCAGCAGTTACGGCACCTTGACAGGGGCGGAGGAGCAGTACTTC.

This chain uses TRBV2 with TRBJ1-3; TRBD1 might be the D (5 bases). The V end was cut by 9 bases, the J end by 0 bases, with 9 bases between. The CDR3 contains 13 residues. Germline-derived CDR1 and CDR2 are SNHLY and FYNNEI. CDR3 DNA: TGTGCCAGGGCGACAGACTCTGGAAACACCATATATTTT. Translating it yields CARATDSGNTIYF.

This sequence joins TRBV11-3 and TRBJ2-7; 9 positions agree with TRBD2. This CDR3 contains 15 residues. V trimming: 3 bases; J trimming: 3 bases; junction bases outside the gene matches: 6. The germline V gene encodes CDR1 SGHNT and CDR2 YENEEA. Written as DNA, the CDR3 is TGTGCCAGCAGCTTCCGGAGCGGGGGGATCTACGAGCAGTACTTC. Its translation: CASSFRSGGIYEQYF.

V gene TRBV15 combines with J gene TRBJ1-2; weak D call: TRBD1 (5 bases). With 1 base removed from V and 4 bases from J, the gap between germline ends came to 10 bases. Germline V lookup: CDR1 LNHNV, CDR2 YYDKDF (reference sequence). The CDR3 is made up of 14 amino acids. The CDR3 loop reads CATSRAGQRYGYTF. In DNA form, the CDR3 reads TGTGCCACCAGCAGAGCCGGACAACGCTATGGCTACACCTTC.